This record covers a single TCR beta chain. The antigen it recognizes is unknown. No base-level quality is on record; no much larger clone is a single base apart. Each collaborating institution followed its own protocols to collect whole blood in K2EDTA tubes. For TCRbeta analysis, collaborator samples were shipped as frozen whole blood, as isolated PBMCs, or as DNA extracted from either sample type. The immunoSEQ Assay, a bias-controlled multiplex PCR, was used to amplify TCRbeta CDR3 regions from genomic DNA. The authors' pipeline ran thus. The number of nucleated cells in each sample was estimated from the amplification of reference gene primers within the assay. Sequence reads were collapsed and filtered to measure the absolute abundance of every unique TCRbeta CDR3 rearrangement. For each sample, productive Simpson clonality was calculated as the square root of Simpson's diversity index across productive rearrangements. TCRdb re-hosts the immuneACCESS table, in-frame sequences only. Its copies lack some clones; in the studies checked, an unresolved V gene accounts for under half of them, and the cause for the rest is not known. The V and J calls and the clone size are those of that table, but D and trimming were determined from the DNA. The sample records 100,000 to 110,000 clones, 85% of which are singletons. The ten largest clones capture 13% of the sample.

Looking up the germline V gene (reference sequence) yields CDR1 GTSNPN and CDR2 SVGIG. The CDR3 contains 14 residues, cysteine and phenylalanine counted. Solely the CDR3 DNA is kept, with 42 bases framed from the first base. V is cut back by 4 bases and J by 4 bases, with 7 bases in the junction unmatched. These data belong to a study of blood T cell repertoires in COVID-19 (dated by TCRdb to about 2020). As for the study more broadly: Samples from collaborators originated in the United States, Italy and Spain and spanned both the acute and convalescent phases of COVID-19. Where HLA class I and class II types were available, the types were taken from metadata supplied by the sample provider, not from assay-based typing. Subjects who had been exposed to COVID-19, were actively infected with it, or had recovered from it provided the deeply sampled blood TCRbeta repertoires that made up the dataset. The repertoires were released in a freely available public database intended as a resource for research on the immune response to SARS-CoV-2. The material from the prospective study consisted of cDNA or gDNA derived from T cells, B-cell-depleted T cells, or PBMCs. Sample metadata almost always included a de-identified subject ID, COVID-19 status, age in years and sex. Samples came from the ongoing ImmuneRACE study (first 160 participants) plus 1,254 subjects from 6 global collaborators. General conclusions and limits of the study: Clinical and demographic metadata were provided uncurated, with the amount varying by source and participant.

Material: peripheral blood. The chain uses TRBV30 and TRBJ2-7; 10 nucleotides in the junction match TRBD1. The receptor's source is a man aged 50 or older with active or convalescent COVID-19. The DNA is TGTGCCTGGAAGCACCCGGACAGGGGGTACGAGCAGTACTTC. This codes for CAWKHPDRGYEQYF.